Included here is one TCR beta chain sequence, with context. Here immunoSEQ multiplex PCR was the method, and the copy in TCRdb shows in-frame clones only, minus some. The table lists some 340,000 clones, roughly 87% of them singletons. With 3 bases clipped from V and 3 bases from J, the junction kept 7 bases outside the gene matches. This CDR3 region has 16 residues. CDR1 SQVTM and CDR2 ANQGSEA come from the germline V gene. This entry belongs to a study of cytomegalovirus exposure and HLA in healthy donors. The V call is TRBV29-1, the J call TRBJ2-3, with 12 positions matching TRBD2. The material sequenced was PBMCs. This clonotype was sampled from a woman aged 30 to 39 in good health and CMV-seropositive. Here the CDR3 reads CSVDGGLAGSTDTQYF. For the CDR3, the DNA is TGCAGCGTTGATGGAGGACTAGCGGGGTCAACAGATACGCAGTATTTT.